The 8 T cell receptor beta chains below all came from one sample that was sequenced in a study of OX40 agonist ivuxolimab in advanced cancers. This table comes from immunoSEQ multiplex PCR, and its TCRdb copy is limited to in-frame clones, with some not included. The data show under 25,000 clones, with 82% seen just once and approximately 3.1% held by the top ten. The material was CD4+ or CD8+ T cells sorted from blood, obtained in a trial of the OX40 agonist ivuxolimab. The receptors come from an adult with an advanced solid tumor such as melanoma, head and neck, liver or kidney cancer.

The CDR3 region is CAWRLGTLNSDTQYF. Here the CDR3 DNA reads TGTGCCTGGAGGCTGGGGACTTTAAATTCAGATACGCAGTATTTT. The V call is TRBV30, the J call TRBJ2-3; D possibly corresponds to TRBD2 (6 bases). This CDR3 comprises 15 residues. Germline CDR1 GTSNPN, CDR2 SVGIG (reference sequence). V lost 3 bases, J lost 4 bases, and 17 bases lay in between.

This chain's CDR3 is CASHPRGLGHTQYF. The DNA of the CDR3 is TGTGCCAGTCACCCTAGAGGACTAGGGCATACGCAGTATTTT. This rearrangement joins TRBV7-8 to TRBJ2-3, with 7 nucleotides matching TRBD2. J lost 7 bases, V lost 9 bases, and 13 bases had no gene match. Germline assignment: CDR1 SGHVS and CDR2 FQNEAQ. This CDR3 is 14 amino acids long.

The sample holds one count of this clone. The chain combines TRBV11-2 with TRBJ2-3, with D perhaps matching TRBD2 (5 bases). CDR3 length: 14 amino acids. Trimming pared 5 bases from V and 7 bases from J, leaving 16 bases between. The germline V gene has CDR1 SGHAT and CDR2 FQNNGV. The CDR3 DNA reads as TGTGCCAGCAGCCCGACGAGGGAGCTGAATACGCAGTATTTT. Translating it yields CASSPTRELNTQYF. Based on the CDR3 plus reference TRBV11-2 and TRBJ2-3, the full variable domain is EAGVAQSPRYKIIEKRQSVAFWCNPISGHATLYWYQQILGQGPKLLIQFQNNGVVDDSQLPKDRFSAERLKGVDSTLKIQPAKLEDSAVYLCASSPTRELNTQYFGPGTRLTVL.

The genes are TRBV29-1 and TRBJ2-5; TRBD1 might be the D (5 bases). Germline-derived CDR1 and CDR2 are SQVTM and ANQGSEA. There are 15 residues in the CDR3. V lost 0 bases and J lost 1, with 12 bases in between. CDR3: CSVEDQQVLQETQYF. The CDR3 DNA is TGCAGCGTTGAAGATCAACAGGTCCTCCAAGAGACCCAGTACTTC.

The chain links TRBV29-1 to TRBJ2-7, with a tentative D call TRBD1 (6 bases). The CDR3 has 12 amino acids. V was clipped by 6 bases and J by 2 bases, with 11 bases between them. Per the germline V gene, CDR1 is SQVTM and CDR2 is ANQGSEA. The chain's CDR3 is CSVSDRAYEQYF. For the CDR3, the DNA is TGCAGCGTATCGGACAGAGCCTACGAGCAGTACTTC.

The chain links TRBV19 to TRBJ1-1; D uncertain. The CDR3 contains 15 residues. V was cut by 2 bases and J by 3 bases, with 13 bases left in between. From germline, CDR1 is LNHDA and CDR2 SQIVND (reference sequence). CDR3 in amino acids: CASSIISEEYTEAFF. CDR3 in DNA: TGTGCCAGTAGTATAATATCCGAGGAATACACTGAAGCTTTCTTT. Filled out from reference TRBV19 and TRBJ1-1, the complete variable domain reads DGGITQSPKYLFRKEGQNVTLSCEQNLNHDAMYWYRQDPGQGLRLIYYSQIVNDFQKGDIAEGYSVSREKKESFPLTVTSAQKNPTAFYLCASSIISEEYTEAFFGQGTRLTVV.

Worth noting for this clone: Additional DNA sequences in this sample encode the identical CDR3. This chain links TRBV4-3 with TRBJ1-1; a weak D match, TRBD1 (5 bases). The CDR3 extends over 15 amino acids. Between the trimmed V and J ends, which lost 0 bases and 5 bases, there was a span of 13 bases. Germline CDR1 reads LGHNA; CDR2 reads YSLEER. In nucleotides, the CDR3 is TGCGCCAGCAGCCAAGAGCCTCGCGAGGGGACTGAAGCTTTCTTT. Protein sequence: CASSQEPREGTEAFF.

The chain joins TRBV5-4 to TRBJ2-7; 9 nucleotides match TRBD2. This CDR3 spans 13 amino acids. V dropped 0 bases and J dropped 12; count of bases not matched to a gene: 7. The V gene's germline CDR1 is SGHNT and CDR2 YYREEE (reference sequence). CDR3 sequence: CASSLGLAEVWYF. In DNA form, the CDR3 reads TGTGCCAGCAGCTTGGGACTAGCGGAGGTGTGGTACTTC.